These 32 T cell receptor beta chains share one sample of origin, sequenced in a study of control samples from healthy donors and cancer patients. TCRdb keeps only in-frame clones here, not all; method: immunoSEQ multiplex PCR. This sample has 100,000 to 150,000 clones, with about 87% found just once. The specimen was blood. These receptors all stem from a man between 60 and 75 years old in good health.

The chain couples TRBV19 to TRBJ2-1; D unclear. Germline CDR1 reads LNHDA; CDR2 reads SQIVND (reference sequence). The CDR3 covers 14 residues. The V end was cut by 9 bases, the J end by 5 bases, with 17 bases between. The CDR3 is CASQQADRNNEQFF. CDR3 nucleotides: TGTGCCAGCCAGCAAGCAGACCGCAACAATGAGCAGTTCTTC.

A single count supports this clone. The CDR3 region has the DNA TGCGCCAGCAGCTTGGGGACAGGGGAGATTAACTATGGCTACACCTTC. It is translated as CASSLGTGEINYGYTF. The chain is built from TRBV5-1 and TRBJ1-2; 9 positions agree with TRBD1. CDR1 is SGHRS, CDR2 YFSETQ, per germline. V shed 0 bases and J 1 base; nucleotides not matched to a gene: 4. This CDR3 spans 16 amino acids.

Only one count was recorded for this clone. The chain employs TRBV19 and TRBJ1-6; D might be TRBD1 (5 bases). The V end lost 4 bases, the J end lost 9 bases, and 19 bases lay between the germline ends. CDR1 is LNHDA and CDR2 is SQIVND in the germline V gene (reference sequence). There are 16 residues in the CDR3. The chain's CDR3 is CASSTAGGDPISPLHF. The CDR3, as DNA: TGTGCCAGTAGTACGGCCGGGGGGGACCCTATTTCACCCCTCCACTTT.

This sequence joins TRBV3-1 (or the pseudogene TRBV3-2) and TRBJ2-2; 10 bases fit TRBD2. The length of the CDR3 is 16 residues. Germline CDR1 is LGHDT and CDR2 is YNNKEL (reference sequence). Unmatched junction bases numbered 3, after V lost 0 bases and J lost 5 bases. The CDR3 nucleotides are TGTGCCAGCAGCCAAGATTTACTAGCGGGGACCGGGGAGCTGTTTTTT. Its translation: CASSQDLLAGTGELFF.

This sequence joins TRBV30 and TRBJ2-3; D ambiguous. The CDR3 spans 14 residues. Trimming took off 0 bases at V and 0 bases at J, with 7 bases between the two ends. CDR1 and CDR2 from the germline V gene are GTSNPN and SVGIG (reference sequence). CDR3 bases: TGTGCCTGGAGTGTTGGACGGAGCACAGATACGCAGTATTTT. Amino acids: CAWSVGRSTDTQYF.

V usage is TRBV19 and J usage is TRBJ2-1; D unclear. Germline lookup yields CDR1 LNHDA and CDR2 SQIVND (reference sequence). Deletions cut 2 bases from V and 0 bases from J, with 8 bases between. The CDR3 has 15 residues. DNA for the CDR3: TGTGCCAGTAGTATACACACGAGCTCCTACAATGAGCAGTTCTTC. It yields the protein CASSIHTSSYNEQFF.

The genes are TRBV30 and TRBJ2-3, with D maybe TRBD1 (5 bases). Trimming shortened V by 1 base and J by 4 bases, and 15 bases separated the two germline ends. The CDR3 has 15 residues. Germline V CDR1 and CDR2: GTSNPN, SVGIG (reference sequence). DNA for the CDR3: TGTGCCTGGAGTGAGGGCAGGCAGGGCCCAGATACGCAGTATTTT. Translated: CAWSEGRQGPDTQYF.

The chain combines TRBV4-1 with TRBJ2-6; TRBD1 aligns across 9 bases. There are 17 residues in the CDR3. The germline V gene has CDR1 MGHRA and CDR2 YSYEKL. With 4 bases clipped from V and 4 bases from J, the junction kept 8 bases outside the gene matches. This chain's CDR3 is CASSPTGQGYGANVLTF. The CDR3 DNA is TGCGCCAGCAGCCCTACGGGACAGGGTTACGGGGCCAACGTCCTGACTTTC.

The chain combines TRBV19 with TRBJ1-5; perhaps TRBD1 as D (5 bases). V lost 5 bases, J lost 7 bases, and 12 bases lay in between. The CDR3 runs 13 residues. Germline CDR1 reads LNHDA; CDR2 reads SQIVND (reference sequence). The CDR3 loop is CASSGGVRQPQHF. In DNA form, the CDR3 reads TGTGCCAGTAGTGGAGGGGTTAGGCAGCCCCAGCATTTT.

The chain links TRBV4-1 to TRBJ1-1; D unclear. V was trimmed by 1 base and J by 7 bases, leaving 7 bases between them. The V gene's germline CDR1 is MGHRA and CDR2 YSYEKL. The length of the CDR3 is 12 residues. The CDR3 DNA reads as TGCGCCAGCAGCCAAGCAGGCCGTGAAGCTTTCTTT. It translates to CASSQAGREAFF.

This clone was seen ten or more times. This chain links TRBV6-5 with TRBJ1-1; unclear D gene. The ends were cut back, 6 bases at V and 1 base at J, with 9 bases in the middle. The CDR3 covers 13 residues. CDR1 is MNHEY and CDR2 is SVGAGI in the germline V gene. In DNA form, the CDR3 reads TGTGCCAGCAGCCTCACGGGGAACACTGAAGCTTTCTTT. This encodes CASSLTGNTEAFF.

This chain joins TRBV20-1 and TRBJ2-7, with TRBD1 matching over 9 bases. V gave up 3 bases and J gave up 4 bases; unmatched junction bases: 4. This CDR3 has 13 amino acids. In germline, CDR1 is DFQATT, CDR2 SNEGSKA (reference sequence). The CDR3 spells CSASWDREYEQYF. The DNA of the CDR3 is TGCAGTGCTAGTTGGGACAGGGAGTACGAGCAGTACTTC.

The V and J genes are TRBV3-1 (or the pseudogene TRBV3-2) and TRBJ2-1, with 11 positions matching TRBD1. J gave up 6 bases and V 4 bases, and 8 bases lay outside the gene matches. Germline loops: CDR1 LGHDT, CDR2 YNNKEL (reference sequence). The CDR3 runs 16 residues. CDR3 amino acids: CASSPGTGGPLNEQFF. The CDR3 bases are TGTGCCAGCAGCCCCGGGACAGGGGGTCCACTCAATGAGCAGTTCTTC.

This rearrangement joins TRBV28 to TRBJ2-1, with TRBD1 matching 9 bases. V trimming: 3 bases; J trimming: 6 bases; junction bases outside the gene matches: 6. The CDR3 is 15 residues long. In germline, CDR1 is MDHEN, CDR2 SYDVKM. The CDR3 protein is CASSFQMGQGNEQFF. The CDR3 region has the DNA TGTGCCAGCAGTTTTCAGATGGGACAGGGCAATGAGCAGTTCTTC.

The chain has TRBV5-1 and TRBJ1-1; D remains ambiguous. The CDR3 consists of 14 residues. The germline CDR1 and CDR2 sequences are SGHRS and YFSETQ. The V and J ends lost 0 bases and 1 base respectively, with 7 bases between them. CDR3 sequence: CASSLALGNTEAFF. The DNA for the CDR3 is TGCGCCAGCAGCTTGGCCCTGGGGAACACTGAAGCTTTCTTT. Using reference TRBV5-1 and TRBJ1-1 for the parts outside the CDR3, the full variable domain is KAGVTQTPRYLIKTRGQQVTLSCSPISGHRSVSWYQQTPGQGLQFLFEYFSETQRNKGNFPGRFSGRQFSNSRSEMNVSTLELGDSALYLCASSLALGNTEAFFGQGTRLTVV.

The rearrangement joins TRBV24-1 to TRBJ2-5; 8 nucleotides line up with TRBD2. Germline trimming cut 3 bases from V and 9 bases from J; bases unmatched to any gene: 8. This CDR3 is 14 amino acids long. Germline V gives CDR1 KGHDR, CDR2 SFDVKD. CDR3: CATSDTGGVRAQYF. CDR3 bases: TGTGCCACCAGTGATACGGGAGGGGTGAGGGCCCAGTACTTC.

The rearrangement joins TRBV3-1 (or the pseudogene TRBV3-2) to TRBJ1-6; 8 nucleotides line up with TRBD1. The CDR3 loop spans 16 amino acids. Germline CDR1 is LGHDT and CDR2 is YNNKEL (reference sequence). Trimming took 4 bases from V and 7 from J; bases not matched to a gene: 9. This CDR3 is CASSLLGQGGNSPLHF. The CDR3 coding sequence is TGTGCCAGCAGCCTACTCGGACAGGGAGGCAATTCACCCCTCCACTTT.

The chain's CDR3 is CASSLRGDQPQHF. DNA for the CDR3: TGTGCCAGCAGCTTGCGAGGGGACCAGCCCCAGCATTTT. The gene calls are TRBV5-8 and TRBJ1-5; the D gene is possibly TRBD1 (5 bases). Germline CDR1 and CDR2: SGHTS and YDEGEE. CDR3 length: 13 residues. The ends were cut back, 1 base at V and 7 bases at J, with 9 bases in the middle.

The J gene is TRBJ2-1, the V gene TRBV19; 9 bases match TRBD2. CDR1 and CDR2 from the germline V gene are LNHDA and SQIVND (reference sequence). V gave up 9 bases and J gave up 1 base; unmatched junction bases: 10. The CDR3 sequence is 16 residues long. DNA for the CDR3: TGTGCCAGCACCAAGCTAGCGGGGTCATCCTACAATGAGCAGTTCTTC. As protein: CASTKLAGSSYNEQFF.

This chain uses TRBV25-1 with TRBJ2-7; D perhaps matches TRBD1 (5 bases). The CDR3 totals 16 residues. From germline, CDR1 is MGHDK and CDR2 SYGVNS. V lost 6 bases, J lost 6 bases, and 24 bases lay in between. The CDR3 spells CASRENYGAGPGEQYF. As DNA, the CDR3 is TGTGCCAGCAGAGAAAATTATGGGGCAGGCCCTGGCGAGCAGTACTTC.

This clone has a handful of counts. The V call is TRBV24-1, the J call TRBJ1-2; 7 bases agree with TRBD1. There are 15 residues in the CDR3. CDR1 and CDR2 from the germline V gene are KGHDR and SFDVKD. V gave up 3 bases and J gave up 6 bases; unmatched junction bases: 9. The CDR3 region has the DNA TGTGCCACCAGTGATCGGACGGGACAGTCCGATGGCTACACCTTC. It translates to CATSDRTGQSDGYTF.

V gene TRBV29-1 combines with J gene TRBJ1-2, with 8 bases aligning to TRBD1. CDR1 SQVTM and CDR2 ANQGSEA come from the germline V gene. This CDR3 has 13 residues. With V trimmed by 3 bases and J by 5 bases, 5 bases remained unmatched. CDR3 in DNA: TGCAGCGTTGATGGGACAGGAGGATATGGCTACACCTTC. This translates into CSVDGTGGYGYTF. The full variable domain, rest sourced from reference TRBV29-1 and TRBJ1-2, is SAVISQKPSRDICQRGTSLTIQCQVDSQVTMMFWYRQQPGQSLTLIATANQGSEATYESGFVIDKFPISRPNLTFSTLTVSNMSPEDSSIYLCSVDGTGGYGYTFGSGTRLTVV.

The rearrangement joins TRBV24-1 to TRBJ1-5; D gene uncertain. Per germline, CDR1 KGHDR and CDR2 SFDVKD. The CDR3 totals 16 residues. V dropped 1 base and J dropped 8 bases, with 17 bases sitting between them. The CDR3 sequence is CATSDLTVLYKEPQHF. For the CDR3, the DNA is TGTGCCACCAGTGATTTAACGGTACTCTATAAAGAGCCCCAGCATTTT.

In its sample, this clone was seen once. The genes are TRBV7-3 and TRBJ1-2; no definite D call. CDR1 is SGHTA and CDR2 is FQGTGA in the germline V gene. The CDR3 runs 15 residues. V lost 1 base and J lost 2, with 11 bases in between. The CDR3 loop is CASSLSGRLNYGYTF. Here the CDR3 DNA reads TGTGCCAGCAGCTTAAGCGGCAGATTAAACTATGGCTACACCTTC. The full variable domain, completed using reference TRBV7-3 and TRBJ1-2, is GAGVSQTPSNKVTEKGKYVELRCDPISGHTALYWYRQSLGQGPEFLIYFQGTGAADDSGLPNDRFFAVRPEGSVSTLKIQRTERGDSAVYLCASSLSGRLNYGYTFGSGTRLTVV.

This chain connects TRBV15 to TRBJ2-1; 9 positions agree with TRBD2. Looked up from germline, CDR1 is LNHNV and CDR2 is YYDKDF (reference sequence). CDR3 length: 16 amino acids. Trimming removed 5 bases from V and 7 bases from J; junction bases left unmatched: 12. This CDR3 reads CATSRRGGFGRNEQFF. As DNA, the CDR3 is TGTGCCACCAGCCGGCGGGGGGGATTTGGTAGGAATGAGCAGTTCTTC.

Only one count was recorded for this clone. The chain has TRBV20-1 and TRBJ1-2, with unresolved D. This CDR3 region has 11 residues. Per germline, CDR1 DFQATT and CDR2 SNEGSKA (reference sequence). Trimming removed 7 bases from V and 8 bases from J, with 14 bases in between. The CDR3 DNA follows: TGCAGTGATGTGAGGCCGAGCGGCTACACCTTC. Its translation: CSDVRPSGYTF.

The genes are TRBV3-1 (or the pseudogene TRBV3-2) and TRBJ2-2; 12 bases match TRBD2. V was clipped by 0 bases and J by 6 bases; unmatched bases: 2. This CDR3 is built from 16 residues. Germline assignment: CDR1 LGHDT and CDR2 YNNKEL (reference sequence). For the CDR3, the DNA is TGTGCCAGCAGCCAAGAAGGGACTAGCGGGTCCGGGGAGCTGTTTTTT. Translating gives CASSQEGTSGSGELFF.

The CDR3 is CASSLVAGQGNTIYF. DNA of the CDR3: TGTGCCAGCAGCTTAGTCGCGGGACAGGGAAACACCATATATTTT. The genes are TRBV7-2 and TRBJ1-3; 7 nucleotides align to TRBD1. Trimming took 1 base from V and 4 from J; bases not matched to a gene: 4. CDR3 length equals 15 residues. Germline values: CDR1 SGHTA, CDR2 FQGNSA. Full variable domain (remainder filled in from reference TRBV7-2 and TRBJ1-3): GAGVSQSPSNKVTEKGKDVELRCDPISGHTALYWYRQSLGQGLEFLIYFQGNSAPDKSGLPSDRFSAERTGGSVSTLTIQRTQQEDSAVYLCASSLVAGQGNTIYFGEGSWLTVV.

V is TRBV7-2 and J is TRBJ1-1; no reliable D call. The V end was cut by 2 bases, the J end by 4 bases, with 23 bases between. The CDR3 totals 18 residues. Germline CDR1 is SGHTA and CDR2 is FQGNSA. The chain's CDR3 is CASSLSWQTSELGTEAFF. In DNA, the CDR3 is TGTGCCAGCAGCTTATCGTGGCAGACCTCGGAACTTGGCACTGAAGCTTTCTTT.

This clone was seen once. V and J are TRBV7-2 and TRBJ2-7; 7 bases align to TRBD1. The germline CDR1 and CDR2 sequences are SGHTA and FQGNSA. There are 15 residues in the CDR3. The J segment lost 1 base and the V segment lost 5 bases, leaving 8 bases of the junction unmatched. CDR3 nucleotides: TGTGCCAGCAGCGCCGGCCCACAGGGGTCCTACGAGCAGTACTTC. Translated: CASSAGPQGSYEQYF.

The V gene is TRBV9, the J gene TRBJ1-4; the D is unclear. Germline CDR1 reads SGDLS; CDR2 reads YYNGEE. CDR3 length equals 16 residues. Trimming took off 1 base at V and 3 bases at J, with 13 bases between the two ends. CDR3 amino acids: CASSVTPSMANEKLFF. The CDR3 DNA follows: TGTGCCAGCAGCGTAACCCCAAGTATGGCTAATGAAAAACTGTTTTTT.

This sequence joins TRBV30 and TRBJ2-5; D is uncertain. The V end was cut by 3 bases, the J end by 5 bases, with 13 bases between. Per the germline V gene, CDR1 is GTSNPN and CDR2 is SVGIG (reference sequence). This CDR3 is 13 amino acids long. CDR3 region: CAWSETGRETQYF. CDR3 sequence (DNA): TGTGCCTGGAGCGAGACCGGGCGGGAGACCCAGTACTTC.